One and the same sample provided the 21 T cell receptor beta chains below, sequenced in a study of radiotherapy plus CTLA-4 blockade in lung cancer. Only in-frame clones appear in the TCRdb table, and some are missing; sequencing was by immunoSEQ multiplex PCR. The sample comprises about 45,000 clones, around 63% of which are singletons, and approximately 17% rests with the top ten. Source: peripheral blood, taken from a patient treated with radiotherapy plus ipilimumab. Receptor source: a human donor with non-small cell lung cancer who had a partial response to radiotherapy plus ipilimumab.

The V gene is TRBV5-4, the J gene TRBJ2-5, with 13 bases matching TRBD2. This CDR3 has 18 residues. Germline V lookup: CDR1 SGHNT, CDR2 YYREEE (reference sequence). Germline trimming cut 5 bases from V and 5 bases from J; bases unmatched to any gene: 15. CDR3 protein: CASRSGLAGEGTRETQYF. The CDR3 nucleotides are TGTGCCAGCAGATCAGGACTAGCGGGAGAGGGGACAAGGGAGACCCAGTACTTC.

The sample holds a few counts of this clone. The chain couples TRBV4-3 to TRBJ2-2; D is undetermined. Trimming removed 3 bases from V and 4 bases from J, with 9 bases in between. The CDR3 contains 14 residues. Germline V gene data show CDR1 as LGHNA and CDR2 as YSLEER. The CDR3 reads CASSHTQSTGELFF. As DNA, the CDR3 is TGCGCCAGCAGCCATACACAGTCCACCGGGGAGCTGTTTTTT.

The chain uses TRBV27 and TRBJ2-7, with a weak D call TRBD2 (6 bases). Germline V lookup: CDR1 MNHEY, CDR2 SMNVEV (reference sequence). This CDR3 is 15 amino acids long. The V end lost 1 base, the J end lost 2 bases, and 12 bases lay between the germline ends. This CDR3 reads CASSLFGGIAYEQYF. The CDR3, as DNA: TGTGCCAGCAGTTTATTCGGGGGAATTGCCTACGAGCAGTACTTC.

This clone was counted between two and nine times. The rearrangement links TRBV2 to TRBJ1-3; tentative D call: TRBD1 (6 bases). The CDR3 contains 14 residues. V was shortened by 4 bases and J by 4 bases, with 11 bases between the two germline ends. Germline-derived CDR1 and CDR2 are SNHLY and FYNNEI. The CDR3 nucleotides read TGTGCCAGCAGTGCAACAGGGAACGGAAACACCATATATTTT. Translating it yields CASSATGNGNTIYF.

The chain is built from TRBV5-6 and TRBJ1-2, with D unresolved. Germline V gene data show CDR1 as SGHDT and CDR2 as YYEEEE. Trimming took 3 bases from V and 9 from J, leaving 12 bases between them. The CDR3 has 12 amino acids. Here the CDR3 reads CASSWATSSYTF. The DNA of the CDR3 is TGTGCCAGCAGCTGGGCGACCTCGAGCTACACCTTC.

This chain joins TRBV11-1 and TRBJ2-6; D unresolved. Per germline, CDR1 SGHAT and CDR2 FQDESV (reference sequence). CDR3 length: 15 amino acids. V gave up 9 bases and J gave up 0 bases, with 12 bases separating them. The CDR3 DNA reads TGTGCCAGTGAACTTACAGCCTCTGGGGCCAACGTCCTGACTTTC. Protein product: CASELTASGANVLTF.

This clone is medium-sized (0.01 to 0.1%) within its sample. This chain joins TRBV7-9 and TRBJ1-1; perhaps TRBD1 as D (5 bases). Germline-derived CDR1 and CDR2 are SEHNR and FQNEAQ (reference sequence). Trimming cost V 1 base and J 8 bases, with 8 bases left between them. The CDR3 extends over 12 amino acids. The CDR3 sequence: CASSLVGVEAFF. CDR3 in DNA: TGTGCCAGCAGCTTAGTAGGGGTAGAAGCTTTCTTT.

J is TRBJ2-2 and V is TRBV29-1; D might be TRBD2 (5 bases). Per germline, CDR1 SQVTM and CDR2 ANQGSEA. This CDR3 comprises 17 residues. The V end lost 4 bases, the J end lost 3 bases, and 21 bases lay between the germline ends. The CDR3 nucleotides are TGCAGCGTTGCCCCCCCTGGCACGGGAAGTCACACCGGGGAGCTGTTTTTT. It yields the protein CSVAPPGTGSHTGELFF.

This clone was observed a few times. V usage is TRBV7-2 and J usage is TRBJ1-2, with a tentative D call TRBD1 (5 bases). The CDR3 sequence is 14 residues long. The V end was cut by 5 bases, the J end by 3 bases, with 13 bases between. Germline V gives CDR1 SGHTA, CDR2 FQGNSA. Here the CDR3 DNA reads TGTGCCAGCAGCCCTGGGGGGGGTCACTATGGCTACACCTTC. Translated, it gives CASSPGGGHYGYTF.

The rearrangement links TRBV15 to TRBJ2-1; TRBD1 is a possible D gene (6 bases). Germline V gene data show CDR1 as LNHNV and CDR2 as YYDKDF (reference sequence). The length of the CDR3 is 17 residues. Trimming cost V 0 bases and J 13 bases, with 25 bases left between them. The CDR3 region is CATSREIRGDTMIGQFF. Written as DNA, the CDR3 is TGTGCCACCAGCAGAGAAATCAGGGGTGACACAATGATTGGTCAGTTCTTC.

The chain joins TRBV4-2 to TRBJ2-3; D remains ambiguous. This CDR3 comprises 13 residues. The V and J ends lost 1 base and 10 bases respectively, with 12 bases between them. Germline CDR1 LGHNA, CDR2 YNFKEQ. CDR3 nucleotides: TGTGCCAGCAGCCAAGTCACAGATCTTGCGCAGTATTTT. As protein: CASSQVTDLAQYF.

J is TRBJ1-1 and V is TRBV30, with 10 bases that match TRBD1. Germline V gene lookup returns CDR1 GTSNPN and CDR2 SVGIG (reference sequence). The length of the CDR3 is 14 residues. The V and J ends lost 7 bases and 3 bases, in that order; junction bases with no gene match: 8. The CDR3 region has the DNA TGTGCCTACTGGGACAGGGGATGGCACACTGAAGCTTTCTTT. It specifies CAYWDRGWHTEAFF.

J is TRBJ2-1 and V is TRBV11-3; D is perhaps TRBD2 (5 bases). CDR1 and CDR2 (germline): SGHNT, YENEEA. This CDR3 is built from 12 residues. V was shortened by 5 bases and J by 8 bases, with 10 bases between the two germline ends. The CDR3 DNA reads TGTGCCAGCAGCCCGACGGGGTATGAGCAGTTCTTC. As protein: CASSPTGYEQFF. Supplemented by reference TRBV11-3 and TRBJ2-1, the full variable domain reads EAGVVQSPRYKIIEKKQPVAFWCNPISGHNTLYWYLQNLGQGPELLIRYENEEAVDDSQLPKDRFSAERLKGVDSTLKIQPAELGDSAVYLCASSPTGYEQFFGPGTRLTVL.

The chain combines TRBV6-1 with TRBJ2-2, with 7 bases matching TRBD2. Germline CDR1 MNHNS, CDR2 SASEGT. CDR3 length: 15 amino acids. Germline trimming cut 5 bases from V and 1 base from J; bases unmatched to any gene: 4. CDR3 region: CASSFASGNTGELFF. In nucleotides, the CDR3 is TGTGCCAGCAGTTTTGCTAGCGGGAACACCGGGGAGCTGTTTTTT.

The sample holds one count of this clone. DNA of the CDR3: TGTGCCAGCAGCGTAGTCGGGGGGGCTCGGGACACTGAAGCTTTCTTT. Its protein product is CASSVVGGARDTEAFF. The J gene is TRBJ1-1, the V gene TRBV9; D is perhaps TRBD1 (6 bases). The V end lost 0 bases, the J end lost 3 bases, and 15 bases lay between the germline ends. The germline CDR1 and CDR2 sequences are SGDLS and YYNGEE. The CDR3 spans 16 residues.

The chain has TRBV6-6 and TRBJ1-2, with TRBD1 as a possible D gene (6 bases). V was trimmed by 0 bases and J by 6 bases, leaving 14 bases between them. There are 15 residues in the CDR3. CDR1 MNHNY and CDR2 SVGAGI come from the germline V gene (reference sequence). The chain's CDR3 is CASSYSRGGADGYTF. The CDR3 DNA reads TGTGCCAGCAGTTACTCGAGGGGGGGCGCGGATGGCTACACCTTC.

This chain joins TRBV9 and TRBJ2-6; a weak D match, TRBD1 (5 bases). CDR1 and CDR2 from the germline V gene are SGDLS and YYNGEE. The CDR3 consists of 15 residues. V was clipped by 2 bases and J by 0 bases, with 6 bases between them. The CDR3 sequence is CASSVDSSGANVLTF. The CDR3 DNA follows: TGTGCCAGCAGCGTTGACAGCTCTGGGGCCAACGTCCTGACTTTC. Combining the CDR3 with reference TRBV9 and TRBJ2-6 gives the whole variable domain DSGVTQTPKHLITATGQRVTLRCSPRSGDLSVYWYQQSLDQGLQFLIQYYNGEERAKGNILERFSAQQFPDLHSELNLSSLELGDSALYFCASSVDSSGANVLTFGAGSRLTVL.

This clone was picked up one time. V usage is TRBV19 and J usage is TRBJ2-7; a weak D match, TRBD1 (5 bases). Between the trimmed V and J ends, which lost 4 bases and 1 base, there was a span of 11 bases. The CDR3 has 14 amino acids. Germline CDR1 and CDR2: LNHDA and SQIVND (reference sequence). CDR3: CASSTIGHSYEQYF. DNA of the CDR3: TGTGCCAGTAGTACTATAGGACATTCCTACGAGCAGTACTTC.

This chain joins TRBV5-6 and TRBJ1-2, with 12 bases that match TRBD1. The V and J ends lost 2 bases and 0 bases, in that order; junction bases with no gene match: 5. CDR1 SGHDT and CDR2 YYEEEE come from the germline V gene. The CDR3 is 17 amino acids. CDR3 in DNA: TGTGCCAGCAGCTTAGGGACAGGGGGCGCAGCTAACTATGGCTACACCTTC. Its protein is CASSLGTGGAANYGYTF. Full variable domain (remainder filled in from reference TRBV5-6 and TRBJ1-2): DAGVTQSPTHLIKTRGQQVTLRCSPKSGHDTVSWYQQALGQGPQFIFQYYEEEERQRGNFPDRFSGHQFPNYSSELNVNALLLGDSALYLCASSLGTGGAANYGYTFGSGTRLTVV.

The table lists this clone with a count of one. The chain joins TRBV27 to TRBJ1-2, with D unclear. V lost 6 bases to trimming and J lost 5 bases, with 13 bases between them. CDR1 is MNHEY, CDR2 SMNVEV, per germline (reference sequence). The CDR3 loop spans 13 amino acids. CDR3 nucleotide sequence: TGTGCCAGCAGGGGAGAGGGTCAGTATGGCTACACCTTC. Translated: CASRGEGQYGYTF.

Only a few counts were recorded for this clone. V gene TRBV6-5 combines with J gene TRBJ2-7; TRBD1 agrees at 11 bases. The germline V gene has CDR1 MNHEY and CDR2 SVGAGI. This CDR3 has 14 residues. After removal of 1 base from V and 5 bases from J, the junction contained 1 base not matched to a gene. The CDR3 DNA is TGTGCCAGCAGTTACTTGGGACAGGGGGACGAGCAGTACTTC. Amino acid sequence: CASSYLGQGDEQYF.